This TCR beta chain emerged from a study of T cell responses to AZD1222 COVID-19 vaccine (dated by TCRdb to about 2021). For the study in its entirety: AZD1222 recipients with second doses at about 4 weeks or about 12 weeks were pooled, because spike-specific TCR depth and breadth did not differ between schedules. Enrollment into the trials was organized by age into subgroups of 18-55, 56-69 and 70-plus years, and those subgroups contained 148, 28 and 57 TCR-sequenced participants, respectively. TCR sequencing covered more than 230 trial participants: 200 to 210 given two doses of AZD1222 and about 26 given two doses of MenACWY control vaccine. Results the study describes overall, beyond this receptor: No day 14 peak-response samples were available, so repertoires were characterized only after the peak T cell response. CD4 TCRs associated with the vaccine covered the entire spike protein, and the dominant responses were in regions 160-218 and 743-854. After two AZD1222 doses, both the breadth and the depth of spike-specific TCRs were significantly higher than at day 0 and than in MenACWY recipients. Reportedly, close to half of the unique spike-specific TCRs recognized epitopes lying outside the regions that are mutated in the B.1.351 and B.1.1.7 variants. Only five to seven AZD1222 recipients were SARS-CoV-2 seropositive at baseline, limiting conclusions about previously exposed vaccinees. In the small 56-69-year group, the increase in depth fell short of significance, most likely because of low power. Participants were mostly white British and included more females than males, and it was suggested by the authors that clonal diversity may have been underestimated.

The CDR3 regions of human TCRbeta chains were analyzed by immunosequencing. On the study's bioinformatics: Repertoire TCRs were matched against a reference library of SARS-CoV-2-specific TCRs generated with the MIRA antigen-specificity platform. Breadth was defined as the fraction of unique TCRs that were SARS-CoV-2-associated, and depth was defined as the fraction of total T cells that were SARS-CoV-2-associated. Each spike-specific TCR was assigned to its reactive spike region and to a CD4 or CD8 class using the MIRA data. Log10-transformed breadth and depth values were compared by one-way ANOVA with Sidak's multiple comparisons tests. TCRdb took this table from immuneACCESS and kept in-frame rearrangements with V and J called. Such tables lack part of the clones; where checked against another copy, unresolved V genes explain under half of the gap, and the rest is unexplained. V and J calls and clone size are as listed in that table; D and trimming were resolved from the DNA. This sample has tens of thousands of clones in its table, and about 91% of those were observed once. The top ten clones comprise around 21% of the sample.

V loses 4 bases at its end and J loses 5 bases; junction bases beyond the gene matches: 2. The germline V gene specifies SGHTA as CDR1 and FQGTGA as CDR2. CDR3 length: 14 amino acids, cysteine to phenylalanine. This entry keeps only the CDR3 DNA: 42 bases, framed from base 1. The time point label corresponds to: baseline before first vaccination. Vaccinee samples were obtained from the UK trials COV001 and COV002, which included a single-blind randomized controlled phase 2/3 trial of AZD1222 (ChAdOx1 nCoV-19) in healthy adults. Trial participant PBMC samples were collected at day 0 and day 28 after the second dose for TCRbeta chain sequencing. In the case of this clone: Its antigen is still unknown. No per-base quality is available; no much larger clone lies one base away.

Sequenced here: peripheral blood, sampled on day 0 of AZD1222 vaccination. The chain is encoded by TRBV7-3 joined to TRBJ1-6, and TRBD1 matches 7 of the central bases. The TCR originated in an adult in good health. Read as DNA, the sequence is TGTGCCAGCAGCTCCGGGACAGATAATTCACCCCTCCACTTT. This codes for CASSSGTDNSPLHF.